Presented here are 14 T cell receptor beta chains from one specimen sequenced in a study of shared clonotypes between healthy human individuals. The method was immunoSEQ multiplex PCR; TCRdb's version includes in-frame clones alone and lacks a portion of them. The sample consists of roughly 500,000 clones, less than 80% of them appearing once. Sequences were obtained from PBMCs. The receptors were sampled from a middle-aged woman in good health. Some clones in this sample may be carry-over from other donors' samples.

The chain uses TRBV19 and TRBJ2-2; 10 positions match TRBD1. V was clipped by 4 bases and J by 4 bases; unmatched bases: 6. Per the germline V gene, CDR1 is LNHDA and CDR2 is SQIVND (reference sequence). The CDR3 is made up of 16 amino acids. Here the CDR3 reads CASSRFGDRGTGELFF. As DNA, the CDR3 is TGTGCCAGTAGTAGATTCGGGGACAGGGGCACCGGGGAGCTGTTTTTT.

J is TRBJ2-1 and V is TRBV7-2; 12 bases agree with TRBD2. The V segment lost 4 bases and the J segment 12 bases; nucleotides outside the gene matches: 4. The CDR3 has 13 residues. CDR1 and CDR2 (germline): SGHTA, FQGNSA. CDR3 bases: TGTGCCAGCAGCTCGGGACTAGCGGGCGGGCAGTTCTTC. As protein: CASSSGLAGGQFF.

This chain links TRBV7-6 with TRBJ2-5; no clear D. CDR3 length equals 14 residues. Germline lookup yields CDR1 SGHVS and CDR2 FNYEAQ. V was shortened by 1 base and J by 5 bases, with 11 bases between the two germline ends. CDR3 coding DNA: TGTGCCAGCAGCTTAGATGGAGTTTGGGAGACCCAGTACTTC. This codes for CASSLDGVWETQYF.

The V and J genes are TRBV27 and TRBJ2-3; TRBD1 agrees at 8 bases. Germline V CDR1 and CDR2: MNHEY, SMNVEV (reference sequence). Losses at the gene ends were 2 bases for V and 2 bases for J; bases not matched to a gene: 9. CDR3 length: 17 residues. In DNA form, the CDR3 reads TGTGCCAGCAGTTTAAGGACAGGGACGCCGACCACAGATACGCAGTATTTT. It encodes CASSLRTGTPTTDTQYF.

A few counts support this clone. The chain links TRBV15 to TRBJ2-3; TRBD1 aligns across 7 bases. There are 17 residues in the CDR3. J lost 4 bases, V lost 1 base, and 11 bases had no gene match. Germline CDR1 and CDR2: LNHNV and YYDKDF (reference sequence). The DNA for the CDR3 is TGTGCCACCAGCAGAGTTACTCCCGGGCAGGGGGCAGATACGCAGTATTTT. The encoded protein is CATSRVTPGQGADTQYF.

The chain employs TRBV10-1 and TRBJ2-1, with D possibly TRBD1 on 6 matching bases. This CDR3 has 16 amino acids. The ends were cut back, 0 bases at V and 5 bases at J, with 14 bases in the middle. The germline V gene encodes CDR1 WNHNN and CDR2 SYGVQD (reference sequence). CDR3 DNA sequence: TGCGCCAGCAGTGAGTCGTTAAGGACAGCCAACAATGAGCAGTTCTTC. Translating it yields CASSESLRTANNEQFF.

The V gene is TRBV7-9, the J gene TRBJ1-2; perhaps TRBD1 as D (6 bases). The V and J ends lost 5 bases and 6 bases respectively, with 16 bases between them. CDR1 is SEHNR, CDR2 FQNEAQ, per germline (reference sequence). This CDR3 region has 14 residues. The CDR3 DNA is TGTGCCAGCAGCCCTTTGGGGGCGGTTCATGGCTACACCTTC. Its translation is CASSPLGAVHGYTF.

The gene calls are TRBV19 and TRBJ2-7; no definite D call. Trimming took 10 bases from V and 0 from J, leaving 13 bases between them. The CDR3 is 13 residues long. CDR1 is LNHDA, CDR2 SQIVND, per germline (reference sequence). CDR3 loop: CATKDGTSYEQYF. CDR3 DNA sequence: TGTGCCACCAAGGACGGTACCTCCTACGAGCAGTACTTC.

Worth noting for this clone: A read error may produce the germline difference seen at one junction end. As DNA, the CDR3 is TGCATCGTTGAAAAGGTGGGGGGCACCGGGGAGCTGTTTTTT. It is translated as CIVEKVGGTGELFF. V is TRBV29-1 and J is TRBJ2-2; tentative D call: TRBD2 (6 bases). The CDR3 totals 14 residues. Germline CDR1 SQVTM, CDR2 ANQGSEA.

This clone has a single count. The J gene is TRBJ1-1, the V gene TRBV7-3; 8 bases are a match to TRBD1. Germline-derived CDR1 and CDR2 are SGHTA and FQGTGA. With V trimmed by 5 bases and J by 8 bases, 7 bases remained unmatched. The CDR3 has 13 residues. For the CDR3, the DNA is TGTGCCAGCAGCGGACAGGGATTCGGGGAAGCTTTCTTT. Translation: CASSGQGFGEAFF.

Only a few counts were recorded for this clone. V gene TRBV10-3 combines with J gene TRBJ1-2; D possibly corresponds to TRBD1 (5 bases). The CDR3 runs 14 residues. Trimming removed 4 bases from V and 6 bases from J, with 15 bases in between. Looked up from germline, CDR1 is ENHRY and CDR2 is SYGVKD. CDR3 protein: CAISATAQVDGYTF. CDR3 coding DNA: TGTGCCATCAGTGCTACGGCACAGGTGGATGGCTACACCTTC.

The chain employs TRBV28 and TRBJ2-7, with no clear D. This CDR3 has 16 residues. Trimming pared 5 bases from V and 4 bases from J, leaving 21 bases between. Germline V gives CDR1 MDHEN, CDR2 SYDVKM. In DNA, the CDR3 is TGTGCCAGCAGTCAGCCTGGTGGCGGAAAAGGTTACGAGCAGTACTTC. Its translation: CASSQPGGGKGYEQYF.

The chain uses TRBV19 and TRBJ1-2, with no clear D. From germline, CDR1 is LNHDA and CDR2 SQIVND (reference sequence). V was shortened by 7 bases and J by 6 bases, with 9 bases between the two germline ends. CDR3 length equals 11 residues. CDR3 sequence (DNA): TGTGCCAGTACGGGAGTCAATGGCTACACCTTC. This encodes CASTGVNGYTF.

V and J are TRBV4-1 and TRBJ2-7; TRBD1 or TRBD2 may be the D gene (6 bases each). The CDR3 covers 15 residues. With 4 bases removed from V and 9 bases from J, the gap between germline ends came to 22 bases. Germline loops: CDR1 MGHRA, CDR2 YSYEKL. CDR3 residues: CASSPRVGGMGVQYF. CDR3 nucleotide sequence: TGCGCCAGCAGCCCCCGAGTGGGGGGCATGGGGGTGCAGTACTTC.